This T cell receptor beta chain originates from a study of T cells in Graves' hyperthyroidism and ophthalmopathy. Stable Graves' hyperthyroidism meant no ophthalmopathy progression within 18 months. TCR beta CDR3 regions were amplified from RNA transcripts. The HTBI primer set drove a first-round RT-PCR of the TCR CDR3. Via MiXCR, TCRdb re-called the multiplex PCR reads, giving one row per CDR3 protein. The sample consists of about 740,000 distinct CDR3 sequences, 14% of them appearing once. The TCR was taken from a woman aged 18-35 years with Graves' hyperthyroidism. The material sequenced was blood.

The DNA of the CDR3 is TGTGCCAGTAGTATGGGTTCCGGCGGTGAAGAAAAACTGTTTTTT. This gives the protein CASSMGSGGEEKLFF. The chain couples TRBV19 to TRBJ1-4; D unresolved. V gave up 3 bases and J gave up 8 bases, with 16 bases separating them. In germline, CDR1 is LNHDA, CDR2 SQIVND (reference sequence). CDR3 length: 15 residues. Using reference TRBV19 and TRBJ1-4 for the parts outside the CDR3, the full variable domain is DGGITQSPKYLFRKEGQNVTLSCEQNLNHDAMYWYRQDPGQGLRLIYYSQIVNDFQKGDIAEGYSVSREKKESFPLTVTSAQKNPTAFYLCASSMGSGGEEKLFFGSGTQLSVL.